This T cell receptor (beta chain) was sequenced during a study of blood T cell repertoires in COVID-19. Whole-study context: Italy, Spain and the United States were the sources of the convalescent and acute COVID-19 samples.

CDR3 length: 15 amino acids. The V and J ends lost 4 bases and 4 bases respectively, with 15 bases between them. CDR1 and CDR2 (germline): SNHLY, FYNNEI. Profiled with immunoSEQ multiplex PCR; TCRdb holds only in-frame clones, not every one. The sample gives about 190,000 clones, roughly 86% of which show up once; roughly 2.9% is in the top ten. The sample taken for sequencing was peripheral blood. The origin of this receptor is a woman aged 25-40 years with active or convalescent COVID-19. This sequence joins TRBV2 and TRBJ2-3, with D unclear. CDR3 protein: CASSVVGGPADTQYF. CDR3 sequence (DNA): TGTGCCAGCAGTGTGGTGGGTGGGCCGGCAGATACGCAGTATTTT.